This T cell receptor beta chain was found in a study of T cells after yellow fever vaccination. Study as a whole: Preparing low-cell-number fractions relied on SMART-Seq v4 Ultra Low Input.

The sample holds a few counts of this clonotype. What it recognizes is unknown. MiXCR, run by TCRdb on the 5' RACE reads, gives a single entry per CDR3 protein. The table shows more than 350,000 distinct CDR3 sequences, with roughly 10% occurring only once. General study points: A large majority of primary-vaccination clones showed up again after the booster (under 98% CD4, 88% CD8).

V was clipped by 5 bases and J by 7 bases, with 15 bases between them. Germline CDR1 reads MNHEY; CDR2 reads SMNVEV (reference sequence). The CDR3 has 15 residues. The sequences come from PBMCs, collected on the day of the first yellow fever vaccination. The chain has TRBV27 and TRBJ1-6; possible D gene TRBD1, 5 bases. This clonotype was sampled from a man aged 18 to 30 who received the YFV17D yellow fever vaccine. The CDR3 here is CASSGGGGGNSPLHF. CDR3 sequence (DNA): TGTGCCAGCAGTGGGGGGGGTGGGGGAAATTCACCCCTCCACTTT.